This TCR beta chain was captured in a study of CD8+CD57+ T cells in acquired aplastic anemia. According to the study, genomic DNA was the template for TCR beta VDJ and CDR3 profiling. TCRdb passed the reads through MiXCR, listing each CDR3 protein once. The data hold 200,000 to 300,000 distinct CDR3 sequences, with approximately 82% observed a single time. Sequenced patients had shown CD8+CD57+ cell expansion by flow cytometry. As a group, the patients uniformly had severe acquired aplastic anemia. The TCR was taken from a human donor with aplastic anemia. The specimen sequenced was sorted CD4+, CD8+, or CD8+CD57+ T cells (not recorded which) from PBMCs.

The CDR3 spells CASSYTSGTGDEQYF. In DNA form, the CDR3 reads TGTGCCAGCAGCTATACTAGCGGTACCGGGGATGAGCAGTATTTT. This chain joins TRBV7-2 and TRBJ2-3, with 8 bases fitting TRBD2. The CDR3 extends over 15 amino acids. J gave up 11 bases and V 4 bases, and 14 bases lay outside the gene matches. Germline lookup yields CDR1 SGHTA and CDR2 FQGNSA. Together with reference TRBV7-2 and TRBJ2-3, the CDR3 gives the full variable domain: GAGVSQSPSNKVTEKGKDVELRCDPISGHTALYWYRQSLGQGLEFLIYFQGNSAPDKSGLPSDRFSAERTGGSVSTLTIQRTQQEDSAVYLCASSYTSGTGDEQYFGPGTRLTVL.